This T cell receptor beta chain originates from a study of tumor-infiltrating lymphocytes in primary liver carcinoma. Extraction of RNA together with DNA used about 17-31 mg of unsorted bulk tissue. Germline assignment: CDR1 DFQATT and CDR2 SNEGSKA (reference sequence). The CDR3 totals 15 residues. V gave up 6 bases and J gave up 1 base, with 16 bases separating them. As concerns this clonotype: Likely a read error: the CDR3 ends without its conserved phenylalanine or tryptophan.

The investigators made TCR beta cDNA from roughly 0.55 ug total RNA, using a constant-region primer. Three nested multiplex PCR rounds of slightly modified ARM-PCR generated TCR beta libraries. Running 10 cycles apiece, the first two PCR rounds relied on TRBV1-TRBV30 forward primers together with a C-beta reverse primer. TCRdb used MiXCR to reprocess the multiplex PCR reads, holding one entry per CDR3 protein. This sample yields 100,000 to 150,000 distinct CDR3 sequences, of which 60% to 80% are seen a single time; around 8.2% belongs to the top ten. Sample: liver tumor tissue from sampling region 3. Subset here: tumor region T3, left-lateral pole. The sequence derives from a woman aged 55-75 years with primary liver carcinoma and hepatitis B virus infection. The J gene is TRBJ1-5, the V gene TRBV20-1, with TRBD1 as a possible D gene (5 bases). In DNA, the CDR3 is TGCAGTGCCCTCCAGGGCCAGGCCAGCAATCAGCCCCAGCATTTA. This translates into CSALQGQASNQPQHL.